This T cell receptor beta chain was sequenced in a study of regulatory T cells in long-lasting Graves disease. Described time point: newly diagnosed GD, antithyroid drugs for less than 3 months. Extracted RNA from PBMCs served as the source of the TCR library. V was cut by 1 base and J by 0 bases, with 15 bases left in between. Germline V gene lookup returns CDR1 LGHDT and CDR2 YNNKEL (reference sequence). The CDR3 runs 17 residues. Libraries of TCR beta came from iRepertoire HTBI primers plus Arm-PCR of CDR3 regions. Via MiXCR, TCRdb re-called the multiplex PCR reads, giving one row per CDR3 protein. The sample has about 540,000 distinct CDR3 sequences; about 13% are singletons. The same specimen was also included in a second study, on T cells in Graves' hyperthyroidism and ophthalmopathy.

The chain carries TRBV3-1 and TRBJ2-5, with D possibly TRBD2 on 8 matching bases. This specimen was peripheral blood mononuclear cells (PBMCs), taken at new diagnosis, from a patient treated with antithyroid drugs. This receptor was identified in a man in his thirties or forties with Graves disease. The CDR3 DNA sequence: TGTGCCAGCAGCCAAGGTGGGACAGCGGGAGACCAAGAGACCCAGTACTTC. Amino acid sequence: CASSQGGTAGDQETQYF.